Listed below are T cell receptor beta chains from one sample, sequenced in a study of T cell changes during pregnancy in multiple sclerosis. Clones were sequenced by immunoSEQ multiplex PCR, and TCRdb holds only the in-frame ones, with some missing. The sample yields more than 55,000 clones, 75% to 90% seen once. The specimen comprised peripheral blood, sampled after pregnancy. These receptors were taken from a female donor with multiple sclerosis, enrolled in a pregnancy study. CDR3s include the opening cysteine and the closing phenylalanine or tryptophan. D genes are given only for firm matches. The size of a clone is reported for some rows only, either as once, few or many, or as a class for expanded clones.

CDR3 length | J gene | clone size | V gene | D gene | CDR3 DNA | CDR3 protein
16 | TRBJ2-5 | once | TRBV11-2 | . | TGTGCCAGCAGCTTAGTGGTTATACAGTCCGAAGAGACCCAGTACTTC | CASSLVVIQSEETQYF
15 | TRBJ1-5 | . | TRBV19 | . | TGTGCCAGTAGTCTTACCCCGGCGGGCAATCAGCCCCAGCATTTT | CASSLTPAGNQPQHF
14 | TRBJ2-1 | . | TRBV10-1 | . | TGCGCCAGCAGTGACAGGGGTGACTACAATGAGCAGTTCTTC | CASSDRGDYNEQFF
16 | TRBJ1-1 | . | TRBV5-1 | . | TGCGCCAGCAGCTTGGATCCCTCTGGGCGGGGCACTGAAGCTTTCTTT | CASSLDPSGRGTEAFF
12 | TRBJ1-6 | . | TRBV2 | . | TGTGCCAGCGGGTGGGGCCGTTCACCCCTCCACTTT | CASGWGRSPLHF
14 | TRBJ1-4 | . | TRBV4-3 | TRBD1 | TGCGCCAGCAGCTTGGACAGGGCGGCTGAAAAACTGTTTTTT | CASSLDRAAEKLFF
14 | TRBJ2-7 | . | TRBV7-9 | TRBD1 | TGTGCCAGCAGCCCGGGGACAGGGGGCGCCGAGCAGTACTTC | CASSPGTGGAEQYF
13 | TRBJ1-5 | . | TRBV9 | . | TGTGCCAGCAGCGTAGATACCGGAGGGCCCCAGCATTTT | CASSVDTGGPQHF
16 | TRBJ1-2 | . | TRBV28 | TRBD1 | TGTGCCAGCAGTTCAAGACTACAACAGGGGGCGATTGGCTACACCTTC | CASSSRLQQGAIGYTF
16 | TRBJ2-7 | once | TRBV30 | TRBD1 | TGTGCCTGGAGGGGCTATCCGGGACAGGGGTACTACGAGCAGTACTTC | CAWRGYPGQGYYEQYF
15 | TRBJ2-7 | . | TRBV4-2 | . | TGTGCCAGCAGCCAAGATACCCCCTGGGGGGACGAGCAGTACTTC | CASSQDTPWGDEQYF
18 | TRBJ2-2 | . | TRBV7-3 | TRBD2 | TGTGCCAGCAGCCGCGCCGGGACTAGCGGGGGAGCCACCGGGGAGCTGTTTTTT | CASSRAGTSGGATGELFF
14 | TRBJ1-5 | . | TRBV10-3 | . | TGTGCCATCGGAGGGACGAATCGGGATCAGCCCCAGCATTTT | CAIGGTNRDQPQHF
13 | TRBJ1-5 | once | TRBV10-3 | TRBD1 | TGTGCCGGGGGGACAGGGGTCGGTCAGCCCCAGCATTTT | CAGGTGVGQPQHF
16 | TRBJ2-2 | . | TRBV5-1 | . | TGCGCCAGCAGGTTCTCCCGAACAGCATCCACCGGGGAGCTGTTTTTT | CASRFSRTASTGELFF
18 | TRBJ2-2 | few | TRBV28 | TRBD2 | TGTGCCAGCAGTTTAAGACTTGACAGCGGGGGGGCCACCGGGGAGCTGTTTTTT | CASSLRLDSGGATGELFF
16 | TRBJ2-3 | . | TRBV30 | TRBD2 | TGTGCCTGGGAGATACCACTAGCGGGGGGACGAGATACGCAGTATTTT | CAWEIPLAGGRDTQYF
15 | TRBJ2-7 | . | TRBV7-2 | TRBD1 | TGTGCCAGCAGCTTAAACAGGGGAAAGTTGGGCGAGCAGTACTTC | CASSLNRGKLGEQYF
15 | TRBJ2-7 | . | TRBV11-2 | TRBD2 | TGTGCCAGCAGCCCGGGACTAGCGGTGGTCTACGAGCAGTACTTC | CASSPGLAVVYEQYF
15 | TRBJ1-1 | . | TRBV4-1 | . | TGCGCCAGCAGCCAAGAGACCGGGACAAGTACTGAAGCTTTCTTT | CASSQETGTSTEAFF
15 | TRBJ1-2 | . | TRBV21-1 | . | TGTGCCAGCAGCAAAGCCCAGTCCCCTAACTATGGCTACACCTTC | CASSKAQSPNYGYTF
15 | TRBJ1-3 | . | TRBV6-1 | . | TGTGCCAGCAGTGCAACAGGTCTCGTTGGAAACACCATATATTTT | CASSATGLVGNTIYF
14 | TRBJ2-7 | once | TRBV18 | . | TGTGCCAGCTCACCAACGCGGGCAGTTTACGAGCAGTACTTC | CASSPTRAVYEQYF
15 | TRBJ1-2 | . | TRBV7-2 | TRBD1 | TGTGCCAGCAGCTTGACGGCAGGGGGCGGATATGGCTACACCTTC | CASSLTAGGGYGYTF